This TCR beta chain was observed in a study of blood T cell repertoires in COVID-19. For the study at large: T cells, B-cell-depleted T cells, or PBMCs supplied cDNA or gDNA.

In the original analysis: Amplification with reference gene primers provided the estimates of nucleated cell counts. Only in-frame clones appear in the TCRdb table, and some are missing; sequencing was by immunoSEQ multiplex PCR. The D gene and trimming were derived from the DNA, and the V and J assignments and clone size from that table. Here the sample spans 250,000 to 300,000 clones, roughly 85% being singletons. This CDR3 region has 15 residues. The junction had 9 bases not matched to a gene; V was cut back by 5 bases and J by 7 bases. Germline CDR1 and CDR2: SGHTA and FQGTGA. This receptor was identified in a man aged 50-60 years with active or convalescent COVID-19. The chain combines TRBV7-3 with TRBJ2-1; 9 bases line up with TRBD2. Sequencing was carried out using peripheral blood. The CDR3 nucleotides read TGTGCCAGCAGCCCAACCGGGACTAGCAAAAATGAGCAGTTCTTC. This codes for CASSPTGTSKNEQFF. The full variable domain, rest sourced from reference TRBV7-3 and TRBJ2-1, is GAGVSQTPSNKVTEKGKYVELRCDPISGHTALYWYRQSLGQGPEFLIYFQGTGAADDSGLPNDRFFAVRPEGSVSTLKIQRTERGDSAVYLCASSPTGTSKNEQFFGPGTRLTVL.